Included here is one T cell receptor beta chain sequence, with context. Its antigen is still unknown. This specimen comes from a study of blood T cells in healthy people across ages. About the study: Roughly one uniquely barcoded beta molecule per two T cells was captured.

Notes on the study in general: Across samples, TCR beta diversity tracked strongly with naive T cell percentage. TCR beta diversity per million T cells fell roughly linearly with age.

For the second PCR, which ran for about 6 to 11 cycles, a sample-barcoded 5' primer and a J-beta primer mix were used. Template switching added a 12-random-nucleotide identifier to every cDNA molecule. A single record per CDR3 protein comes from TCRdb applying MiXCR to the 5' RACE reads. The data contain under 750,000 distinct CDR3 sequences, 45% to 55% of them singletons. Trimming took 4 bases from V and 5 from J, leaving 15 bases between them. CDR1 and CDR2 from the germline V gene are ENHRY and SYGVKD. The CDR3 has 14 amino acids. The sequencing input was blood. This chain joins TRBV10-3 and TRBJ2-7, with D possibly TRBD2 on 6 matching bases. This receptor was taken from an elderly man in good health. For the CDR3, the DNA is TGTGCCATCAGTGCGGTGGGGGGATCCCACGAGCAGTACTTC. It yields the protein CAISAVGGSHEQYF.